This entry concerns a single TCR beta chain. This specimen comes from a study of blood T cell repertoires in COVID-19. Study context: There were acute and convalescent COVID-19 samples, and they came from the United States, Italy and Spain.

While infection was still active, Seattle patients were enrolled and then followed longitudinally. V lost 4 bases, J lost 7 bases, and 7 bases stayed unmatched. There are 15 residues in the CDR3. CDR1 is GTSNPN and CDR2 is SVGIG in the germline V gene (reference sequence). The repertoire was sequenced with immunoSEQ multiplex PCR; TCRdb's copy has only in-frame clones and lacks some. The sample holds 540,000 or so clones, 85% to 90% seen once. The sample was peripheral blood. This sequence originates from a woman in her forties or fifties with COVID-19, enrolled during active disease. The rearrangement joins TRBV30 to TRBJ1-4; 12 bases map to TRBD1. The chain's CDR3 is CAWTGTGGVREKLFF. CDR3 in DNA: TGTGCCTGGACCGGGACAGGGGGCGTGCGTGAAAAACTGTTTTTT. The complete variable domain, with remaining parts taken from reference TRBV30 and TRBJ1-4, reads SQTIHQWPATLVQPVGSPLSLECTVEGTSNPNLYWYRQAAGRGLQLLFYSVGIGQISSEVPQNLSASRPQDRQFILSSKKLLLSDSGFYLCAWTGTGGVREKLFFGSGTQLSVL.